The clone carrying this T cell receptor (beta chain) was counted only a few times. The data are from a study of blood T cell repertoires in COVID-19. Across the study: Samples of COVID-19 (acute and convalescent) were obtained from the United States, Italy and Spain. Sources were T cells, B-cell-depleted T cells, or PBMCs; the material itself was cDNA or gDNA.

In the authors' workflow: Estimated nucleated cell counts came from reference gene primer amplification. Libraries were prepared by immunoSEQ multiplex PCR; TCRdb keeps only in-frame clonotypes and omits some of them. V and J calls and clone size are as listed in that table; D and trimming were resolved from the DNA. In the table there are under 300,000 clones, around 89% of which are singletons. Seattle patients were enrolled while actively infected and followed longitudinally. The receptor was isolated from a woman aged 60 to 75 with COVID-19, enrolled during active disease. The specimen was peripheral blood.

CDR3: CASSPGTGGTGNTIYF. As DNA, the CDR3 is TGTGCCAGCAGTCCAGGGACAGGGGGCACTGGAAACACCATATATTTT. The rearrangement uses TRBV6-6 and TRBJ1-3; TRBD1 matches 12 bases. Trimming at V came to 5 bases and at J to 2 bases, leaving 4 bases not matched to a gene. CDR3 length equals 16 residues. Germline V gene lookup returns CDR1 MNHNY and CDR2 SVGAGI (reference sequence).